Below are 4 T cell receptor beta chains sequenced from a single sample in a study of OX40 agonist ivuxolimab in advanced cancers. The method was immunoSEQ multiplex PCR; TCRdb's version includes in-frame clones alone and lacks a portion of them. This sample yields about 80,000 clones, of which roughly 90% are seen a single time; roughly 0.2% belongs to the top ten. The input for sequencing was CD4+ or CD8+ T cells sorted from blood, taken in a trial of the OX40 agonist ivuxolimab. The origin of the receptors is an adult with an advanced solid tumor such as melanoma, head and neck, liver or kidney cancer.

The V and J genes are TRBV19 and TRBJ1-6; D gene uncertain. CDR1 is LNHDA and CDR2 is SQIVND in the germline V gene (reference sequence). The CDR3 totals 12 residues. The V end lost 2 bases, the J end lost 9 bases, and 5 bases lay between the germline ends. DNA for the CDR3: TGTGCCAGTAGTATACGAGGTTCACCCCTCCACTTT. Amino acids: CASSIRGSPLHF.

J is TRBJ2-1 and V is TRBV11-2; D unclear. Trimming took off 1 base at V and 0 bases at J, with 7 bases between the two ends. Germline V lookup: CDR1 SGHAT, CDR2 FQNNGV. The CDR3 runs 15 residues. The CDR3 loop is CASSLGPGSYNEQFF. The DNA of the CDR3 is TGTGCCAGCAGCTTAGGCCCCGGCTCCTACAATGAGCAGTTCTTC.

V and J are TRBV28 and TRBJ2-7, with no clear D. This CDR3 spans 11 amino acids. CDR1 and CDR2 (germline): MDHEN, SYDVKM. Trimming took off 5 bases at V and 5 bases at J, with 7 bases between the two ends. The CDR3 DNA sequence: TGTGCCAGCAGTGACCCCCACGAGCAGTACTTC. Amino acid sequence: CASSDPHEQYF.

The J gene is TRBJ2-5, the V gene TRBV7-9; weak D call: TRBD2 (7 bases). Germline V gene sequence: CDR1 SEHNR, CDR2 FQNEAQ (reference sequence). The CDR3 runs 17 residues. Trimming took off 3 bases at V and 2 bases at J, with 19 bases between the two ends. CDR3 amino acids: CASSFAGAGAAQETQYF. The DNA for the CDR3 is TGTGCCAGCAGCTTCGCAGGCGCGGGGGCGGCACAAGAGACCCAGTACTTC. Using reference TRBV7-9 and TRBJ2-5 for the parts outside the CDR3, the full variable domain is DTGVSQNPRHKITKRGQNVTFRCDPISEHNRLYWYRQTLGQGPEFLTYFQNEAQLEKSRLLSDRFSAERPKGSFSTLEIQRTEQGDSAMYLCASSFAGAGAAQETQYFGPGTRLLVL.